These 29 T cell receptor beta chains were sequenced from one sample in a study of blood T cell repertoires in COVID-19. Libraries were prepared by immunoSEQ multiplex PCR; TCRdb keeps only in-frame clonotypes and omits some of them. The sample contains about 50,000 clones, about 86% of which appear only once. The sequenced sample consisted of peripheral blood. These receptors all stem from a man at least 80 years old with active COVID-19.

The table lists this clone with a few counts. The J gene is TRBJ2-2, the V gene TRBV10-1; 7 positions match TRBD1. The CDR3 runs to 15 residues. Germline V gene lookup returns CDR1 WNHNN and CDR2 SYGVQD (reference sequence). The V segment lost 6 bases and the J segment 5 bases; nucleotides outside the gene matches: 9. The DNA for the CDR3 is TGCGCCAGCAGCACGGACAGGCTAGTTACCGGGGAGCTGTTTTTT. Protein sequence: CASSTDRLVTGELFF.

This chain uses TRBV28 with TRBJ2-4; 8 bases match TRBD1. CDR3 length: 15 amino acids. The germline CDR1 and CDR2 sequences are MDHEN and SYDVKM. V trimming: 5 bases; J trimming: 3 bases; junction bases outside the gene matches: 6. DNA of the CDR3: TGTGCCAGCAGTCCTCCAGGGGGCGGCAAAAACATTCAGTACTTC. It codes for CASSPPGGGKNIQYF.

The chain recombines TRBV7-2 with TRBJ2-1; D is uncertain. This CDR3 spans 15 amino acids. Deletions cut 0 bases from V and 3 bases from J, with 9 bases between. Germline values: CDR1 SGHTA, CDR2 FQGNSA. The CDR3 DNA reads TGTGCCAGCAGCTTAGCGCTGCCTATCTACAATGAGCAGTTCTTC. Translated: CASSLALPIYNEQFF.

This chain links TRBV2 with TRBJ2-1; 11 bases match TRBD2. The CDR3 extends over 15 amino acids. The J segment lost 9 bases and the V segment lost 4 bases, leaving 8 bases of the junction unmatched. Looked up from germline, CDR1 is SNHLY and CDR2 is FYNNEI. CDR3 region: CASSVLAGVSGEQFF. CDR3 DNA sequence: TGTGCCAGCAGTGTACTAGCGGGAGTATCGGGTGAGCAGTTCTTC.

The genes are TRBV6-2 or TRBV6-3 and TRBJ1-1, with D hard to call. The germline V gene has CDR1 MNHEY and CDR2 SVGEGT. Trimming shortened V by 2 bases and J by 7 bases, and 5 bases separated the two germline ends. The CDR3 has 11 residues. CDR3 nucleotide sequence: TGTGCCAGCAGTTACGGGAGTGAAGCTTTCTTT. This translates into CASSYGSEAFF.

CDR3 amino acids: CAISEHRAGNTIYF. CDR3 nucleotide sequence: TGTGCCATCAGTGAGCACAGGGCTGGAAACACCATATATTTT. The V gene is TRBV10-3, the J gene TRBJ1-3; a weak D match, TRBD1 (6 bases). V gave up 2 bases and J gave up 2 bases, with 7 bases separating them. Germline-derived CDR1 and CDR2 are ENHRY and SYGVKD. This CDR3 is built from 14 residues.

Details on this clone: This sequence may be a read error, since a much larger clone differs from it by one base. This rearrangement joins TRBV7-2 to TRBJ1-2, with TRBD1 identical over 8 bases. The CDR3 runs to 12 residues. The germline gives CDR1 SGHTA, CDR2 FQGNSA. J lost 8 bases, V lost 3 bases, and 2 bases had no gene match. The CDR3 loop is CASSLDREGYTF. The DNA for the CDR3 is TGTGCCAGCAGCTTGGACAGGGAAGGCTACACCTTC.

V gene TRBV24-1 combines with J gene TRBJ2-1; TRBD2 matches at 13 bases. The V segment lost 7 bases and the J segment 8 bases; nucleotides outside the gene matches: 10. CDR3 length: 16 residues. The germline gives CDR1 KGHDR, CDR2 SFDVKD. Here the CDR3 reads CATSEGGLAGAYEQFF. The CDR3 DNA reads TGTGCCACCAGCGAAGGAGGACTAGCGGGAGCTTATGAGCAGTTCTTC.

This sequence joins TRBV11-2 and TRBJ1-6; D is possibly TRBD1 (6 bases). The CDR3 is made up of 15 amino acids. From germline, CDR1 is SGHAT and CDR2 FQNNGV. The V and J ends lost 2 bases and 7 bases respectively, with 12 bases between them. The CDR3 loop reads CASSLRSGDNSPLHF. In DNA form, the CDR3 reads TGTGCCAGCAGCTTAAGATCAGGGGACAATTCACCCCTCCACTTT.

The J gene is TRBJ2-7, the V gene TRBV3-1 (or the pseudogene TRBV3-2); weak D call: TRBD2 (6 bases). Trimming removed 1 base from V and 2 bases from J, with 12 bases in between. The CDR3 loop spans 15 amino acids. Germline CDR1 LGHDT, CDR2 YNNKEL (reference sequence). The CDR3 coding sequence is TGTGCCAGCAGCCAAGGAGGTAGCGGTACCTACGAGCAGTACTTC. It specifies CASSQGGSGTYEQYF.

This sequence joins TRBV5-1 and TRBJ2-1, with 10 bases matching TRBD1. Per the germline V gene, CDR1 is SGHRS and CDR2 is YFSETQ. V trimming: 0 bases; J trimming: 8 bases; junction bases outside the gene matches: 8. CDR3 length equals 16 residues. DNA of the CDR3: TGCGCCAGCAGCTTGGGTCCGGGACAGGGGACTGATGAGCAGTTCTTC. Residues: CASSLGPGQGTDEQFF. The complete variable domain, with remaining parts taken from reference TRBV5-1 and TRBJ2-1, reads KAGVTQTPRYLIKTRGQQVTLSCSPISGHRSVSWYQQTPGQGLQFLFEYFSETQRNKGNFPGRFSGRQFSNSRSEMNVSTLELGDSALYLCASSLGPGQGTDEQFFGPGTRLTVL.

The table lists this clone with a few counts. The chain links TRBV28 to TRBJ2-1; TRBD2 matches 10 bases. The J segment lost 6 bases and the V segment lost 5 bases, leaving 4 bases of the junction unmatched. Germline-derived CDR1 and CDR2 are MDHEN and SYDVKM. The CDR3 sequence is 14 residues long. The CDR3 DNA sequence: TGTGCCAGCAGTCCGGGACTAGCGAGCAATGAGCAGTTCTTC. It encodes CASSPGLASNEQFF. Complete variable domain (other parts from reference TRBV28 and TRBJ2-1): DVKVTQSSRYLVKRTGEKVFLECVQDMDHENMFWYRQDPGLGLRLIYFSYDVKMKEKGDIPEGYSVSREKKERFSLILESASTNQTSMYLCASSPGLASNEQFFGPGTRLTVL.

This chain uses TRBV15 with TRBJ2-7, with D perhaps TRBD1 (8 bases). The CDR3 extends over 19 amino acids. Trimming shortened V by 3 bases and J by 5 bases, and 29 bases separated the two germline ends. Germline-derived CDR1 and CDR2 are LNHNV and YYDKDF (reference sequence). Here the CDR3 DNA reads TGTGCCACCAGCAGTAAAACAGGGGGACCAAGGACTAGTATCAACGAGCAGTACTTC. Residues: CATSSKTGGPRTSINEQYF.

This chain uses TRBV28 with TRBJ2-5; 10 nucleotides align to TRBD2. The CDR3 covers 16 residues. CDR1 MDHEN and CDR2 SYDVKM come from the germline V gene. V shed 3 bases and J 5 bases; nucleotides not matched to a gene: 9. CDR3 bases: TGTGCCAGCAGTTTGAGGTTAGCGGGAGGAGGGGAGACCCAGTACTTC. It specifies CASSLRLAGGGETQYF.

This chain uses TRBV5-1 with TRBJ2-7, with D possibly TRBD2 on 5 matching bases. V lost 1 base and J lost 3, with 14 bases in between. CDR1 SGHRS and CDR2 YFSETQ come from the germline V gene. This CDR3 is 15 amino acids long. Here the CDR3 DNA reads TGCGCCAGCAGCTTGTATGGGGAGTCGGACTACGAGCAGTACTTC. It yields the protein CASSLYGESDYEQYF.

V and J are TRBV5-1 and TRBJ1-1; D remains ambiguous. Germline-derived CDR1 and CDR2 are SGHRS and YFSETQ. Trimming pared 7 bases from V and 1 base from J, leaving 8 bases between. This CDR3 spans 12 amino acids. Here the CDR3 reads CASRTENTEAFF. CDR3 sequence (DNA): TGCGCCAGCCGAACAGAGAACACTGAAGCTTTCTTT.

The V gene is TRBV18, the J gene TRBJ1-1, with TRBD1 identical over 7 bases. Trimming took 3 bases from V and 4 from J; bases not matched to a gene: 5. CDR1 is KGHSH and CDR2 is LQKENI in the germline V gene. CDR3 length equals 14 residues. CDR3: CASSPNQGGTEAFF. The CDR3 bases are TGTGCCAGCTCACCTAATCAGGGGGGCACTGAAGCTTTCTTT.

The chain links TRBV12-3 or TRBV12-4 to TRBJ1-5, with no clear D. Trimming took 7 bases from V and 5 from J, leaving 12 bases between them. The CDR3 contains 13 residues. The CDR3 bases are TGTGCCAGCAATGAGGGCTCGGATCAGCCCCAGCATTTT. Translating gives CASNEGSDQPQHF.

This chain uses TRBV5-8 with TRBJ2-4; 11 nucleotides match TRBD1. Per the germline V gene, CDR1 is SGHTS and CDR2 is YDEGEE. The CDR3 is 17 amino acids. Unmatched junction bases numbered 14, after V lost 4 bases and J lost 8 bases. The CDR3 nucleotides are TGTGCCAGCAGCGCCCGGACAGGGGGCGCGCTAGCGGACATTCAGTACTTC. It is translated as CASSARTGGALADIQYF.

The chain carries TRBV30 and TRBJ1-5; 8 positions agree with TRBD1. Germline lookup yields CDR1 GTSNPN and CDR2 SVGIG (reference sequence). The CDR3 runs to 14 residues. Trimming cost V 4 bases and J 1 base; bases outside gene matches: 3. Here the CDR3 reads CAWNGQGSNQPQHF. The DNA for the CDR3 is TGTGCCTGGAACGGACAGGGAAGCAATCAGCCCCAGCATTTT.

V usage is TRBV5-8 and J usage is TRBJ2-3, with a possible D match to TRBD2 (6 bases). Germline V gives CDR1 SGHTS, CDR2 YDEGEE. Trimming removed 3 bases from V and 11 bases from J, with 22 bases in between. The CDR3 is 15 residues long. The CDR3 spells CASSSARRGKAEQYF. The CDR3 DNA reads TGTGCCAGCAGCTCCGCTAGGCGGGGCAAGGCGGAGCAGTATTTT.

The chain uses TRBV7-2 and TRBJ2-1; the match to TRBD2 covers 11 bases. Germline CDR1 reads SGHTA; CDR2 reads FQGNSA. After removal of 1 base from V and 4 bases from J, the junction contained 12 bases not matched to a gene. This CDR3 comprises 19 residues. The DNA of the CDR3 is TGTGCCAGCAGCTTAGGACAATTAATGGGACTAGCGGTATACAATGAGCAGTTCTTC. It specifies CASSLGQLMGLAVYNEQFF.

The rearrangement links TRBV30 to TRBJ1-5, with a weak D call TRBD1 (5 bases). CDR3 length equals 13 residues. The germline gives CDR1 GTSNPN, CDR2 SVGIG (reference sequence). V was cut by 3 bases and J by 6 bases, with 12 bases left in between. CDR3: CAWRAVGGQPQHF. The CDR3 bases are TGTGCCTGGAGGGCTGTCGGGGGTCAGCCCCAGCATTTT.

The chain employs TRBV6-5 and TRBJ2-7; 12 positions match TRBD2. J was trimmed by 5 bases and V by 5 bases; bases with no gene match: 7. Germline CDR1 and CDR2: MNHEY and SVGAGI. This CDR3 comprises 15 residues. Here the CDR3 reads CASSPLAGGRNEQYF. The CDR3 DNA is TGTGCCAGCAGTCCCCTAGCGGGAGGGAGGAACGAGCAGTACTTC.

The sample holds one count of this clone. The chain combines TRBV7-3 with TRBJ2-5; D uncertain. This CDR3 contains 13 residues. Trimming stripped 2 bases from V and 4 bases from J, with 8 bases between. Germline CDR1 is SGHTA and CDR2 is FQGTGA. This CDR3 is CASSLGERETQYF. The CDR3 DNA is TGTGCCAGCAGCTTAGGAGAAAGAGAGACCCAGTACTTC.

V usage is TRBV5-5 and J usage is TRBJ1-2; D not certain. The V gene lost 2 bases and the J gene lost 7 bases, with 12 bases spanning the gap. The CDR3 extends over 13 amino acids. The germline CDR1 and CDR2 sequences are SGHKS and YYEKEE (reference sequence). CDR3 in DNA: TGTGCCAGCAGCTTCGGGGATTTGAGTGGCTACACCTTC. The encoded protein is CASSFGDLSGYTF.

The CDR3 reads CATRLVQETYNEQFF. The CDR3 coding sequence is TGTGCCACCCGACTAGTCCAGGAAACCTACAATGAGCAGTTCTTC. The rearrangement uses TRBV10-3 and TRBJ2-1, with D possibly being TRBD2 (6 bases). The length of the CDR3 is 15 residues. V was trimmed by 10 bases and J by 2 bases, leaving 18 bases between them. Per germline, CDR1 ENHRY and CDR2 SYGVKD.

The chain carries TRBV4-3 and TRBJ1-5, with a possible D match to TRBD1 (5 bases). The CDR3 consists of 19 residues. The germline V gene has CDR1 LGHNA and CDR2 YSLEER. Trimming removed 0 bases at V and 6 bases at J, with 24 bases between. In nucleotides, the CDR3 is TGCGCCAGCAGCCAAGATTATAGGTCGGGGGGTACAGGCGGTCAGCCCCAGCATTTT. It codes for CASSQDYRSGGTGGQPQHF.

The gene calls are TRBV12-3 or TRBV12-4 and TRBJ1-5, with D perhaps TRBD1 (6 bases). The CDR3 loop spans 12 amino acids. With 6 bases removed from V and 6 bases from J, the gap between germline ends came to 9 bases. CDR3 sequence reads: CASRSDSQPQHF. The CDR3 DNA reads as TGTGCCAGCAGGTCGGACAGTCAGCCCCAGCATTTT.